A selection of T cell receptor beta chains follows, all from one sample in a study of T cell responses to AZD1222 COVID-19 vaccine. Clones were sequenced by immunoSEQ multiplex PCR, and TCRdb holds only the in-frame ones, with some missing. The repertoire includes approximately 150,000 clones, 93% of them detected once, and approximately 1% sits in the top ten. This specimen was peripheral blood, taken on day 0 of AZD1222 vaccination. Receptors were obtained from an adult in good health. CDR3s include the opening cysteine and the closing phenylalanine or tryptophan.

TRBV9	TRBJ1-3	CASSVPGGPGNTIYF
TRBV7-2	TRBJ2-3	CASSGASDTQYF
TRBV5-1	TRBJ1-1	CASSFQGSEAFF
TRBV5-4	TRBJ1-6	CASSLSTSNSPLHF
TRBV5-1	TRBJ2-1	CASSLTDRGSNEQFF
TRBV28	TRBJ1-2	CASRLGGSDYGYTF
TRBV15	TRBJ1-5	CATSRGAVDNQPQHF
TRBV10-3	TRBJ2-5	CAISVRVKETQYF
TRBV13	TRBJ1-2	CASSLSLWGGYTF
TRBV9	TRBJ2-2	CASSVGTGFGGELFF
TRBV28	TRBJ2-1	CASSTQWGGSYNEQFF
TRBV6-5	TRBJ1-1	CASSYSGARTEAFF
TRBV5-1	TRBJ2-1	CASSFGLAGEQFF
TRBV4-2	TRBJ1-2	CASSQEAEFYGYTF
TRBV4-1	TRBJ2-7	CASSPLATHGSYEQYF
TRBV9	TRBJ1-6	CASSVHAGGGLSPLHF
TRBV28	TRBJ2-7	CASSTYRTGGSLYEQYF
TRBV7-9	TRBJ2-3	CASSWAGVFADTQYF
TRBV15	TRBJ1-2	CATSRTDGKVGYGYTF
TRBV6-2/TRBV6-3	TRBJ2-5	CASSLTNPETQYF
TRBV18	TRBJ1-2	CASSPGTGGDGYTF
TRBV2	TRBJ2-7	CASSRGPRYEQYF
TRBV4-1	TRBJ2-1	CASSQDEAASSYNEQFF